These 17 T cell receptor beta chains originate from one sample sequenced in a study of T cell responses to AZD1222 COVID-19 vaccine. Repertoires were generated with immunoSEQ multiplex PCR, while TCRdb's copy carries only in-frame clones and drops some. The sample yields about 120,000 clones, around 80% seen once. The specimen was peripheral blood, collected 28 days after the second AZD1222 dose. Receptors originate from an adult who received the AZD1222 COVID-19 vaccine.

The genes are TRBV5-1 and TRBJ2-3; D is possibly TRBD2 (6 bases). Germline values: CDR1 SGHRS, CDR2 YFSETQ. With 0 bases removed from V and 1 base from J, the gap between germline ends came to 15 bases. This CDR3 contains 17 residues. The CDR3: CASSLASGVRGTDTQYF. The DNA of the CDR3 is TGCGCCAGCAGCTTGGCGTCGGGGGTCCGTGGCACAGATACGCAGTATTTT.

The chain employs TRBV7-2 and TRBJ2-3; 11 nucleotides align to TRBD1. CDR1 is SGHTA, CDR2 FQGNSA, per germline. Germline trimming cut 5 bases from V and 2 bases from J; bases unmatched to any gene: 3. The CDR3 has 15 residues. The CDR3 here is CASSPGQGATDTQYF. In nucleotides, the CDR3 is TGTGCCAGCAGCCCCGGACAGGGGGCCACAGATACGCAGTATTTT.

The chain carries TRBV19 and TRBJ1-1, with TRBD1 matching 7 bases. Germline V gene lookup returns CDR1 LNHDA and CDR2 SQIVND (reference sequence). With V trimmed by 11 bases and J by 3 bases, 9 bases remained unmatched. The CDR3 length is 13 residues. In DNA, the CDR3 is TGTGCCTCCAGGGGGGTTGCAGACACTGAAGCTTTCTTT. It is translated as CASRGVADTEAFF.

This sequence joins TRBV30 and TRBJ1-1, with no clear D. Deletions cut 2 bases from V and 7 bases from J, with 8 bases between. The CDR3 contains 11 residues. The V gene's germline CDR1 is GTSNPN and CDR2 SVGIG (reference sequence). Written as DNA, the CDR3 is TGTGCCTGGAGTTGGGGTGGTGAAGCTTTCTTT. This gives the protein CAWSWGGEAFF.

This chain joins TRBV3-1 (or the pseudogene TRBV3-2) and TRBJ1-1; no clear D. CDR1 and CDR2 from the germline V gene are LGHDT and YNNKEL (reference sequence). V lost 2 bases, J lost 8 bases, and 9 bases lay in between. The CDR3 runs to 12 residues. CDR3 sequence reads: CASSQKGSEAFF. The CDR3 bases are TGTGCCAGCAGCCAAAAGGGAAGCGAAGCTTTCTTT.

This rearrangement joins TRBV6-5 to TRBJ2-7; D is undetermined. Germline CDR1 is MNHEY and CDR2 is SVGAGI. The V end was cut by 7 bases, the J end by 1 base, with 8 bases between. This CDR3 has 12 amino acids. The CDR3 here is CASIASSYEQYF. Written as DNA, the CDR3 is TGTGCCAGCATTGCCAGTTCCTACGAGCAGTACTTC.

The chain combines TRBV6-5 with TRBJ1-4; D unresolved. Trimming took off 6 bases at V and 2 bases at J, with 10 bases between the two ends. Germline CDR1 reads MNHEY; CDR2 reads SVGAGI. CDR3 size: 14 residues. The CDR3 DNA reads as TGTGCCAGCAGGCAAGGGTGGACTAATGAAAAACTGTTTTTT. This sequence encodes CASRQGWTNEKLFF.

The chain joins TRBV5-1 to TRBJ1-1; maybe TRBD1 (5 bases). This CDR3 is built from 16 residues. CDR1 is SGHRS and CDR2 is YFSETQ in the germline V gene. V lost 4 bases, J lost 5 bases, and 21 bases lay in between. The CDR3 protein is CASSPRVTGGGTEAFF. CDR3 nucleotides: TGCGCCAGCAGCCCGAGGGTCACAGGCGGGGGAACTGAAGCTTTCTTT.

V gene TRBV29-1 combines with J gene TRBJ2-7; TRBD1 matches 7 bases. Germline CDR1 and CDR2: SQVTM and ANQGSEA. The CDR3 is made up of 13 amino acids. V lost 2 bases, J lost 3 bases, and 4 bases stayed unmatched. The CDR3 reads CSVERDSSYEQYF. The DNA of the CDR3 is TGCAGCGTTGAACGGGACAGCAGCTACGAGCAGTACTTC.

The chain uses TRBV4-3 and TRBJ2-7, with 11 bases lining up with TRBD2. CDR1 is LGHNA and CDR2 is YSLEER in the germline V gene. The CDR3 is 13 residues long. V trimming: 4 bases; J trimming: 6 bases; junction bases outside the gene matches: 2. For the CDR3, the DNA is TGCGCCAGCAGCCCGGGACTAGCGGTCGAGCAGTACTTC. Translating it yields CASSPGLAVEQYF.

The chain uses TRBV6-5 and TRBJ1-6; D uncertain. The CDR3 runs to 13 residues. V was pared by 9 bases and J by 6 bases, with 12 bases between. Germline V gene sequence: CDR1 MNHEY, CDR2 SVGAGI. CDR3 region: CASMVQLNSPLHF. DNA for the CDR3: TGTGCCAGTATGGTCCAGCTTAATTCACCCCTCCACTTT.

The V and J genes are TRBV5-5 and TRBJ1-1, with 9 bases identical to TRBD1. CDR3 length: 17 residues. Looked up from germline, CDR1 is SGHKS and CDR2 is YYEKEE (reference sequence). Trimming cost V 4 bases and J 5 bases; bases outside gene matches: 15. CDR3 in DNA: TGTGCCAGCAGCCGGGGGGACAGGGATACTGAAGAAACTGAAGCTTTCTTT. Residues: CASSRGDRDTEETEAFF.

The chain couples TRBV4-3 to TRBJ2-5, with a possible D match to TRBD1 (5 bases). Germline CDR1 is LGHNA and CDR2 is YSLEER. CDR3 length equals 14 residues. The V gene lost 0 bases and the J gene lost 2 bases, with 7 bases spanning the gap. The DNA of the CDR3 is TGCGCCAGCAGCCAAGATCCAGGGCAAGAGACCCAGTACTTC. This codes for CASSQDPGQETQYF.

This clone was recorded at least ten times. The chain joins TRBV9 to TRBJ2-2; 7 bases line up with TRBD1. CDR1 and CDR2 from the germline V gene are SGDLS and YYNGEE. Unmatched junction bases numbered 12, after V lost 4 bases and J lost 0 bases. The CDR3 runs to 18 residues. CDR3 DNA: TGTGCCAGCAGCTTAAGAATACAAGACAGGGCGAACACCGGGGAGCTGTTTTTT. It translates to CASSLRIQDRANTGELFF.

The CDR3 here is CASSDRGRGNTEAFF. The CDR3 region has the DNA TGTGCCAGTAGTGACAGGGGTAGAGGGAACACTGAAGCTTTCTTT. The chain joins TRBV19 to TRBJ1-1, with TRBD1 identical over 8 bases. The V gene's germline CDR1 is LNHDA and CDR2 SQIVND (reference sequence). The CDR3 is 15 residues long. V gave up 5 bases and J gave up 1 base; unmatched junction bases: 6.

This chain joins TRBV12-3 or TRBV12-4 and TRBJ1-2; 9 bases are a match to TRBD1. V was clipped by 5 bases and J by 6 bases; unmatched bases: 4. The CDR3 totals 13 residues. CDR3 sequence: CASSPGTGNGYTF. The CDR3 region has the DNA TGTGCCAGCAGTCCCGGGACAGGGAATGGCTACACCTTC.

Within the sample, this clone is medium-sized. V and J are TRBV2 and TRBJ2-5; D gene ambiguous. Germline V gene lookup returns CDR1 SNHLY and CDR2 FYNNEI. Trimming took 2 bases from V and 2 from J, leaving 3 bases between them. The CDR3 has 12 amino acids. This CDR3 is CASSEQQETQYF. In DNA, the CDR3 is TGTGCCAGCAGTGAACAGCAAGAGACCCAGTACTTC.